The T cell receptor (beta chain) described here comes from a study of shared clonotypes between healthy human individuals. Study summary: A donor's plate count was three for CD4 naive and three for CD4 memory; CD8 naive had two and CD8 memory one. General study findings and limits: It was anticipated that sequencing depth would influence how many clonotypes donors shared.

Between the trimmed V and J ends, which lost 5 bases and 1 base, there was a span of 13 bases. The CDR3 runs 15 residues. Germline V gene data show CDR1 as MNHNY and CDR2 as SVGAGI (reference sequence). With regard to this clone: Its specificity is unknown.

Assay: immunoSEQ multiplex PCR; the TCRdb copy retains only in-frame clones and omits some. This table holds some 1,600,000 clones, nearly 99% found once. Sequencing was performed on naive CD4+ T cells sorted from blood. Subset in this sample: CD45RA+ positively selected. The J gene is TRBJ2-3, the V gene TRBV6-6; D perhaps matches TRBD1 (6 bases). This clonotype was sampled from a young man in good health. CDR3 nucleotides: TGTGCCAGCAGTGGCAGCCGACAGGGCACAGATACGCAGTATTTT. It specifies CASSGSRQGTDTQYF.